These 26 T cell receptor beta chains share one sample of origin, sequenced in a study of cytomegalovirus exposure and HLA in healthy donors. Assay: immunoSEQ multiplex PCR; the TCRdb copy retains only in-frame clones and omits some. The sample lists some 130,000 clones, around 89% occurring once. Source material: PBMCs. The receptors were sampled from a woman younger than 30 in good health and CMV-seropositive.

The chain links TRBV29-1 to TRBJ1-1; 8 bases map to TRBD1. V lost 4 bases, J lost 6 bases, and 7 bases stayed unmatched. This CDR3 comprises 13 residues. The germline V gene encodes CDR1 SQVTM and CDR2 ANQGSEA. CDR3 loop: CSVVGQGASEAFF. The CDR3 DNA reads as TGCAGCGTTGTGGGGCAGGGGGCCTCTGAAGCTTTCTTT.

This chain links TRBV6-5 with TRBJ2-5; D is possibly TRBD2 (5 bases). Germline V gene lookup returns CDR1 MNHEY and CDR2 SVGAGI. There are 12 residues in the CDR3. With 5 bases removed from V and 4 bases from J, the gap between germline ends came to 8 bases. This chain's CDR3 is CASSPAGETQYF. Written as DNA, the CDR3 is TGTGCCAGCAGTCCTGCGGGAGAGACCCAGTACTTC.

The chain carries TRBV5-5 and TRBJ2-7; TRBD2 aligns across 7 bases. Germline-derived CDR1 and CDR2 are SGHKS and YYEKEE (reference sequence). The CDR3 consists of 18 residues. Trimming cost V 3 bases and J 0 bases; bases outside gene matches: 15. The CDR3 sequence: CASSSYPGLADVSYEQYF. Here the CDR3 DNA reads TGTGCCAGCAGCTCGTACCCGGGGCTAGCGGACGTCTCCTACGAGCAGTACTTC.

The genes are TRBV9 and TRBJ1-2, with a tentative D call TRBD1 (6 bases). The germline gives CDR1 SGDLS, CDR2 YYNGEE. The length of the CDR3 is 15 residues. Trimming stripped 4 bases from V and 4 bases from J, with 17 bases between. CDR3 coding DNA: TGTGCCAGCAGCCCCGGGGGGGCTCTCCTCTATGGCTACACCTTC. Amino acid sequence: CASSPGGALLYGYTF.

This chain links TRBV6-5 with TRBJ1-5; D call uncertain. Deletions cut 2 bases from V and 9 bases from J, with 11 bases between. This CDR3 region has 13 residues. Germline CDR1 MNHEY, CDR2 SVGAGI. CDR3 sequence: CASSYARSGPQHF. CDR3 in DNA: TGTGCCAGCAGTTACGCCCGGAGCGGGCCCCAGCATTTT.

The CDR3 region has the DNA TGTGCCAGCAGTTTAGCGGATACGCAGTATTTT. It codes for CASSLADTQYF. This chain uses TRBV27 with TRBJ2-3; D not certain. Trimming removed 2 bases at V and 6 bases at J, with 3 bases between. The germline gives CDR1 MNHEY, CDR2 SMNVEV (reference sequence). This CDR3 is 11 amino acids long.

V usage is TRBV6-6 and J usage is TRBJ1-3; D might be TRBD1 (5 bases). The germline CDR1 and CDR2 sequences are MNHNY and SVGAGI (reference sequence). CDR3 length equals 14 residues. The ends were cut back, 0 bases at V and 4 bases at J, with 7 bases in the middle. CDR3 residues: CASSYSAGGNTIYF. In nucleotides, the CDR3 is TGTGCCAGCAGTTACTCGGCAGGGGGAAACACCATATATTTT.

This rearrangement joins TRBV19 to TRBJ1-1; D is undetermined. Trimming cost V 10 bases and J 1 base, with 13 bases left between them. Germline values: CDR1 LNHDA, CDR2 SQIVND (reference sequence). The CDR3 runs 13 residues. The CDR3 loop reads CATLTPKNTEAFF. In nucleotides, the CDR3 is TGTGCCACCCTGACACCCAAGAACACTGAAGCTTTCTTT.

The CDR3: CASSPPPEAGGPDEQFF. The CDR3 bases are TGTGCCAGCAGCCCCCCCCCTGAAGCGGGAGGGCCGGATGAGCAGTTCTTC. The genes are TRBV2 and TRBJ2-1; 10 bases align to TRBD2. The CDR3 has 17 amino acids. The V segment lost 6 bases and the J segment 8 bases; nucleotides outside the gene matches: 16. Germline assignment: CDR1 SNHLY and CDR2 FYNNEI.

This clone turned up a few times. Other nucleotide sequences from this sample produce the same CDR3. The chain is built from TRBV6-4 and TRBJ2-1; TRBD2 matches at 11 bases. CDR3 length equals 15 residues. The junction had 1 base not matched to a gene; V was cut back by 0 bases and J by 6 bases. From germline, CDR1 is MRHNA and CDR2 SNTAGT. The CDR3 protein is CASSDSTSGSNEQFF. For the CDR3, the DNA is TGTGCCAGCAGTGACTCAACTAGCGGGAGCAATGAGCAGTTCTTC.

The chain links TRBV9 to TRBJ1-3; TRBD1 agrees at 8 bases. The CDR3 length is 14 residues. V shed 3 bases, J shed 3 bases, and the junction held 2 bases outside the gene matches. Germline CDR1 SGDLS, CDR2 YYNGEE. The CDR3 protein is CASSARGLGNTIYF. The CDR3, as DNA: TGTGCCAGCAGCGCCAGGGGGCTTGGAAACACCATATATTTT.

The chain carries TRBV4-1 and TRBJ2-2, with 8 bases matching TRBD2. The V gene's germline CDR1 is MGHRA and CDR2 YSYEKL. J gave up 4 bases and V 4 bases, and 20 bases lay outside the gene matches. This CDR3 region has 20 residues. CDR3 nucleotides: TGCGCCAGCAGCCCACGGGGGGGGTCGATGACCGGGACTCCCACCGGGGAGCTGTTTTTT. Translation: CASSPRGGSMTGTPTGELFF.

This chain links TRBV18 with TRBJ2-7; 8 positions agree with TRBD1. V was clipped by 2 bases and J by 0 bases; unmatched bases: 3. The germline V gene has CDR1 KGHSH and CDR2 LQKENI. This CDR3 contains 15 residues. The CDR3 here is CASSPTGQGSYEQYF. Written as DNA, the CDR3 is TGTGCCAGCTCACCAACAGGACAGGGCTCCTACGAGCAGTACTTC.

This clone appeared once. The chain uses TRBV2 and TRBJ1-2; D perhaps matches TRBD1 (6 bases). CDR3 length: 13 residues. Looked up from germline, CDR1 is SNHLY and CDR2 is FYNNEI. Trimming left V 8 bases short and J 2 bases short, with 12 bases between. Here the CDR3 reads CASVADRNYGYTF. The CDR3 DNA reads as TGTGCCAGCGTGGCCGACAGGAACTATGGCTACACCTTC.

The chain joins TRBV5-1 to TRBJ1-3; D is uncertain. Germline-derived CDR1 and CDR2 are SGHRS and YFSETQ. This CDR3 is built from 14 residues. Trimming left V 2 bases short and J 2 bases short, with 8 bases between. The DNA for the CDR3 is TGCGCCAGCAGCTTAGGAGGCACTGGAAACACCATATATTTT. Translation: CASSLGGTGNTIYF.

This clone was found a few times. The chain has TRBV4-3 and TRBJ1-2, with D uncertain. CDR1 is LGHNA and CDR2 is YSLEER in the germline V gene. The CDR3 length is 13 residues. V was trimmed by 7 bases and J by 2 bases, leaving 11 bases between them. CDR3 region: CASTGMPNYGYTF. CDR3 coding DNA: TGCGCCAGCACCGGGATGCCCAACTATGGCTACACCTTC.

This rearrangement joins TRBV18 to TRBJ2-7; D possibly corresponds to TRBD1 (7 bases). Trimming left V 8 bases short and J 5 bases short, with 13 bases between. Germline CDR1 is KGHSH and CDR2 is LQKENI. The length of the CDR3 is 12 residues. CDR3 region: CASTQGGDEQYF. CDR3 sequence (DNA): TGTGCCAGCACTCAGGGGGGCGACGAGCAGTACTTC.

This chain uses TRBV2 with TRBJ2-7; possibly TRBD2 for D (5 bases). The V end was cut by 6 bases, the J end by 6 bases, with 12 bases between. This CDR3 contains 12 residues. Germline values: CDR1 SNHLY, CDR2 FYNNEI. This CDR3 is CASRGDGPEQYF. The CDR3 bases are TGTGCCAGCAGGGGAGACGGCCCCGAGCAGTACTTC.

V and J are TRBV27 and TRBJ2-3, with TRBD2 matching over 11 bases. Germline V gene sequence: CDR1 MNHEY, CDR2 SMNVEV (reference sequence). This CDR3 has 19 amino acids. V lost 1 base and J lost 2; bases outside the gene matches: 11. This CDR3 reads CASSLLTSGAVPVTDTQYF. The DNA for the CDR3 is TGTGCCAGCAGTTTATTGACTAGCGGGGCGGTCCCTGTCACAGATACGCAGTATTTT.

This rearrangement joins TRBV6-5 to TRBJ1-2; 7 positions agree with TRBD1. Losses at the gene ends were 5 bases for V and 2 bases for J; bases not matched to a gene: 5. The CDR3 is 14 amino acids. Germline CDR1 reads MNHEY; CDR2 reads SVGAGI. This CDR3 reads CASSRTGSNYGYTF. In DNA form, the CDR3 reads TGTGCCAGCAGTAGGACAGGTTCAAACTATGGCTACACCTTC.

The CDR3 DNA sequence: TGTGCCAGCAGTTACTCGTTCGGGGGCACAGATACGCAGTATTTT. This codes for CASSYSFGGTDTQYF. The chain uses TRBV6-5 and TRBJ2-3, with D possibly TRBD2 on 5 matching bases. V lost 0 bases and J 1 base, leaving 8 bases between the germline ends. Germline V gene sequence: CDR1 MNHEY, CDR2 SVGAGI. CDR3 length: 15 amino acids.

V usage is TRBV2 and J usage is TRBJ2-1; TRBD2 matches at 11 bases. Unmatched junction bases numbered 6, after V lost 4 bases and J lost 10 bases. The CDR3 loop spans 14 amino acids. CDR1 SNHLY and CDR2 FYNNEI come from the germline V gene. The CDR3 loop reads CASSASGRPGEQFF. DNA of the CDR3: TGTGCCAGCAGTGCTAGCGGGAGGCCAGGGGAGCAGTTCTTC. Based on the CDR3 plus reference TRBV2 and TRBJ2-1, the full variable domain is EPEVTQTPSHQVTQMGQEVILRCVPISNHLYFYWYRQILGQKVEFLVSFYNNEISEKSEIFDDQFSVERPDGSNFTLKIRSTKLEDSAMYFCASSASGRPGEQFFGPGTRLTVL.

This clone was seen once. The chain links TRBV5-6 to TRBJ1-4; TRBD1 might be the D (6 bases). Germline CDR1 is SGHDT and CDR2 is YYEEEE. The CDR3 is made up of 12 amino acids. V lost 4 bases and J lost 10, with 11 bases in between. CDR3 amino acids: CASSEGGGKLFF. The CDR3 nucleotides are TGTGCCAGCAGCGAAGGGGGGGGAAAACTGTTTTTT. Supplemented by reference TRBV5-6 and TRBJ1-4, the full variable domain reads DAGVTQSPTHLIKTRGQQVTLRCSPKSGHDTVSWYQQALGQGPQFIFQYYEEEERQRGNFPDRFSGHQFPNYSSELNVNALLLGDSALYLCASSEGGGKLFFGSGTQLSVL.

The chain combines TRBV30 with TRBJ1-5; D not certain. Trimming left V 1 base short and J 7 bases short, with 14 bases between. CDR3 size: 14 residues. Germline V gene data show CDR1 as GTSNPN and CDR2 as SVGIG (reference sequence). The CDR3: CAWSGRKKEQPQHF. The CDR3 DNA sequence: TGTGCCTGGAGTGGGAGGAAGAAGGAGCAGCCCCAGCATTTT.

This chain uses TRBV18 with TRBJ1-3, with D perhaps TRBD1 (6 bases). Trimming left V 5 bases short and J 0 bases short, with 17 bases between. The CDR3 consists of 17 residues. Per the germline V gene, CDR1 is KGHSH and CDR2 is LQKENI. Here the CDR3 DNA reads TGTGCCAGCTCAGGTGAAACCTCGGACAGCTCTGGAAACACCATATATTTT. Its protein is CASSGETSDSSGNTIYF.

The V and J genes are TRBV7-8 and TRBJ2-5; 16 nucleotides agree with TRBD2. V lost 3 bases, J lost 8 bases, and 9 bases stayed unmatched. The length of the CDR3 is 17 residues. The germline V gene encodes CDR1 SGHVS and CDR2 FQNEAQ. The CDR3 DNA is TGTGCCAGCAGCTTGGGACTAGCGGGAGGGCAGGTTGGAACCCAGTACTTC. Its protein product is CASSLGLAGGQVGTQYF.